The clone carrying this T cell receptor beta chain was seen only a few times. TCRdb reprocessed the 5' RACE reads with MiXCR, giving one entry per CDR3 protein. This table has tens of thousands of distinct CDR3 sequences, 10% appearing once. This entry belongs to a study of early T cells in non-severe SARS-CoV-2 infection. The CDR3 covers 17 residues. J gave up 0 bases and V 4 bases, and 12 bases lay outside the gene matches. CDR1 and CDR2 from the germline V gene are DFQATT and SNEGSKA (reference sequence). The origin of this receptor is an adult who was a healthcare worker with PCR-confirmed SARS-CoV-2 infection or an uninfected control (not recorded which). The sequenced sample consisted of whole blood. This chain uses TRBV20-1 with TRBJ2-3; TRBD2 agrees at 8 bases. The CDR3 is CSAMFREGLRSTDTQYF. The DNA for the CDR3 is TGCAGTGCTATGTTTCGGGAGGGCTTGAGGAGCACAGATACGCAGTATTTT.